The 10 T cell receptor beta chains reported below all come from one sample, sequenced in a study of T cell responses to AZD1222 COVID-19 vaccine. Assay: immunoSEQ multiplex PCR; the TCRdb copy retains only in-frame clones and omits some. The sample records 130,000 to 150,000 clones, 82% being singletons. The sample was peripheral blood, taken on day 0 of MenACWY control vaccination. Receptor source: an adult in good health.

This clone appeared a single time. J is TRBJ1-3 and V is TRBV2; D not resolved. The CDR3 covers 15 residues. In germline, CDR1 is SNHLY, CDR2 FYNNEI. Between the trimmed V and J ends, which lost 6 bases and 4 bases, there was a span of 16 bases. The DNA for the CDR3 is TGTGCCAGCAGCGCCCTCGGAGTTAAAGGAAACACCATATATTTT. Protein sequence: CASSALGVKGNTIYF.

V and J are TRBV6-5 and TRBJ2-7; D is uncertain. Looked up from germline, CDR1 is MNHEY and CDR2 is SVGAGI. The germline V and J ends were trimmed by 7 bases and 3 bases, with 13 bases remaining between them. This CDR3 region has 13 residues. Written as DNA, the CDR3 is TGTGCCAGCATGTCACAGTGGAACTACGAGCAGTACGTC. Its protein product is CASMSQWNYEQYV.

The chain combines TRBV5-1 with TRBJ2-5; D is perhaps TRBD1 (5 bases). The germline V and J ends were trimmed by 7 bases and 0 bases, with 10 bases remaining between them. Germline V CDR1 and CDR2: SGHRS, YFSETQ. This CDR3 spans 13 amino acids. The CDR3 sequence: CASQKGNQETQYF. Written as DNA, the CDR3 is TGCGCCAGCCAAAAGGGGAACCAAGAGACCCAGTACTTC.

The CDR3 reads CASSIVAATNEKLFF. In nucleotides, the CDR3 is TGTGCCAGTAGTATAGTGGCGGCTACTAATGAAAAACTGTTTTTT. The chain uses TRBV19 and TRBJ1-4; D call uncertain. The CDR3 spans 15 residues. Germline V gene sequence: CDR1 LNHDA, CDR2 SQIVND (reference sequence). V dropped 1 base and J dropped 2 bases, with 8 bases sitting between them.

This clone has just a few counts. This chain links TRBV6-5 with TRBJ1-5; D remains ambiguous. The CDR3 runs 14 residues. Germline loops: CDR1 MNHEY, CDR2 SVGAGI. Trimming cost V 6 bases and J 2 bases, with 11 bases left between them. CDR3 loop: CASRSFWGNQPQHF. DNA of the CDR3: TGTGCCAGCAGGTCCTTTTGGGGCAATCAGCCCCAGCATTTT.

V and J are TRBV7-9 and TRBJ2-7, with unresolved D. This CDR3 region has 12 residues. Germline V lookup: CDR1 SEHNR, CDR2 FQNEAQ (reference sequence). Trimming left V 5 bases short and J 5 bases short, with 10 bases between. The CDR3 reads CASSRFVDEQYF. The CDR3 coding sequence is TGTGCCAGCAGCAGGTTCGTGGACGAGCAGTACTTC. Full variable domain (outside the CDR3, taken from reference TRBV7-9 and TRBJ2-7): DTGVSQNPRHKITKRGQNVTFRCDPISEHNRLYWYRQTLGQGPEFLTYFQNEAQLEKSRLLSDRFSAERPKGSFSTLEIQRTEQGDSAMYLCASSRFVDEQYFGPGTRLTVT.

This sequence joins TRBV4-1 and TRBJ1-3; D is unresolved. Germline V gene sequence: CDR1 MGHRA, CDR2 YSYEKL. The length of the CDR3 is 13 residues. Deletions cut 1 base from V and 9 bases from J, with 10 bases between. The CDR3 DNA reads as TGCGCCAGCAGCCAAGGGACTCGAGCCACCATATATTTT. It specifies CASSQGTRATIYF.

This chain links TRBV2 with TRBJ1-2, with 10 bases matching TRBD1. Germline V CDR1 and CDR2: SNHLY, FYNNEI. This CDR3 contains 15 residues. V was pared by 6 bases and J by 4 bases, with 8 bases of the junction left unmatched. CDR3 in amino acids: CASSRDRGGGYGYTF. The CDR3 bases are TGTGCCAGCAGCCGGGACAGGGGCGGGGGCTATGGCTACACCTTC.

The chain recombines TRBV5-1 with TRBJ1-1, with a tentative D call TRBD1 (5 bases). The CDR3 is 14 residues long. V was trimmed by 4 bases and J by 7 bases, leaving 17 bases between them. Germline lookup yields CDR1 SGHRS and CDR2 YFSETQ. CDR3 residues: CASSPGGGFGEAFF. The CDR3 DNA is TGCGCCAGCAGCCCTGGCGGGGGATTTGGTGAAGCTTTCTTT.

A word on this clone: Within the sample, other DNA sequences also encode this same CDR3. V is TRBV3-1 (or the pseudogene TRBV3-2) and J is TRBJ2-3, with 9 bases lining up with TRBD2. The CDR3 covers 17 residues. The germline V gene has CDR1 LGHDT and CDR2 YNNKEL (reference sequence). The junction had 9 bases not matched to a gene; V was cut back by 1 base and J by 4 bases. The CDR3 loop reads CASSQGFASGESDTQYF. The CDR3 bases are TGTGCCAGCAGCCAAGGTTTTGCTAGCGGGGAGTCAGATACGCAGTATTTT.